What follows are 2 T cell receptor beta chains derived from one specimen sequenced in a study of cytomegalovirus exposure and HLA in healthy donors. The PCR used 60 Vbeta and 13 Jbeta primers. Clones were read by immunoSEQ multiplex PCR, and TCRdb kept only the in-frame ones, dropping some. The profile shows 75,000 to 80,000 clones, roughly 75% of them singletons. The source material was PBMCs. These receptor sequences come from a male donor in good health and CMV-seronegative.

The chain links TRBV18 to TRBJ1-3, with D hard to call. The CDR3 runs 17 residues. The germline V gene has CDR1 KGHSH and CDR2 LQKENI. Trimming shortened V by 1 base and J by 4 bases, and 17 bases separated the two germline ends. The DNA for the CDR3 is TGTGCCAGCTCACCACTCCTCGGGGTCGATCCAGGAAACACCATATATTTT. This translates into CASSPLLGVDPGNTIYF. The complete variable domain, with remaining parts taken from reference TRBV18 and TRBJ1-3, reads NAGVMQNPRHLVRRRGQEARLRCSPMKGHSHVYWYRQLPEEGLKFMVYLQKENIIDESGMPKERFSAEFPKEGPSILRIQQVVRGDSAAYFCASSPLLGVDPGNTIYFGEGSWLTVV.

The rearrangement joins TRBV5-8 to TRBJ2-3; TRBD2 matches 8 bases. CDR1 is SGHTS, CDR2 YDEGEE, per germline. V shed 4 bases and J 3 bases; nucleotides not matched to a gene: 10. This CDR3 has 16 residues. Here the CDR3 reads CASSRRAGGGTDTQYF. In DNA form, the CDR3 reads TGTGCCAGCAGCCGCCGCGCGGGGGGCGGAACAGATACGCAGTATTTT.